These T cell receptor beta chains were read from a single sample in a study of T cells in localized non-small cell lung cancer. Assay: immunoSEQ multiplex PCR; the TCRdb copy retains only in-frame clones and omits some. The sample holds 45,000 to 55,000 clones, around 77% seen once. The sample was peripheral blood, taken before any cancer treatment. The origin of the receptors is a man aged 35 to 69 with stage I squamous cell lung carcinoma. Each CDR3 is given with its conserved first and last residue. Fields, in order: CDR3 protein, CDR3 DNA, V gene, J gene, clone size, D gene. The D gene is left open where the match is weak. Not all rows give a size; the values are once, few, many and, for expanded clones, a class.

CDR3 protein: CASSLRTGSGNTIYF
CDR3 DNA: TGCGCCAGCAGCCTTCGGACAGGGAGCGGAAACACCATATATTTT
V gene: TRBV5-1
J gene: TRBJ1-3
clone size: once
D gene: TRBD1

CDR3 protein: CASSLSPRPGPGVGSPLHF
CDR3 DNA: TGTGCCAGCAGTTTATCGCCCCGTCCAGGACCTGGAGTTGGTTCACCCCTCCACTTT
V gene: TRBV27
J gene: TRBJ1-6
clone size: few
D gene: NA

CDR3 protein: CASSVGSYGYTF
CDR3 DNA: TGTGCCAGCAGTGTGGGGAGCTATGGCTACACCTTC
V gene: TRBV25-1
J gene: TRBJ1-2
clone size: NA
D gene: NA

CDR3 protein: CASSPWSSGANVLTF
CDR3 DNA: TGTGCCAGCAGCCCGTGGTCCTCTGGGGCCAACGTCCTGACTTTC
V gene: TRBV7-9
J gene: TRBJ2-6
clone size: NA
D gene: NA

CDR3 protein: CASTAGGAGTDTQYF
CDR3 DNA: TGTGCCAGCACCGCGGGGGGGGCGGGGACAGATACGCAGTATTTT
V gene: TRBV28
J gene: TRBJ2-3
clone size: NA
D gene: TRBD2

CDR3 protein: CASSLETRSNQPQHF
CDR3 DNA: TGTGCCAGCAGTCTGGAGACACGTAGCAATCAGCCCCAGCATTTT
V gene: TRBV6-6
J gene: TRBJ1-5
clone size: few
D gene: NA

CDR3 protein: CASSQSPGAQHF
CDR3 DNA: TGTGCCAGCAGCCAAAGTCCGGGAGCCCAGCATTTT
V gene: TRBV14
J gene: TRBJ1-5
clone size: NA
D gene: NA

CDR3 protein: CASPKGLKNSPLHF
CDR3 DNA: TGTGCCAGCCCTAAGGGTTTGAAAAATTCACCCCTCCACTTT
V gene: TRBV6-5
J gene: TRBJ1-6
clone size: NA
D gene: NA

CDR3 protein: CARSFSGARKYF
CDR3 DNA: TGTGCCAGAAGCTTTTCCGGGGCGCGTAAGTATTTT
V gene: TRBV5-3
J gene: TRBJ2-3
clone size: once
D gene: NA

CDR3 protein: CASSAGVMEGTQYF
CDR3 DNA: TGTGCCAGCAGCGCGGGTGTTATGGAGGGGACCCAGTACTTC
V gene: TRBV5-5
J gene: TRBJ2-5
clone size: NA
D gene: NA

CDR3 protein: CASSLSGFNTEAFF
CDR3 DNA: TGCGCCAGCAGCTTGTCGGGGTTTAACACTGAAGCTTTCTTT
V gene: TRBV5-1
J gene: TRBJ1-1
clone size: NA
D gene: NA

CDR3 protein: CASSFPILRTGYQPQHF
CDR3 DNA: TGTGCCAGCAGTTTTCCGATTTTGCGGACAGGGTATCAGCCCCAGCATTTT
V gene: TRBV28
J gene: TRBJ1-5
clone size: once
D gene: TRBD1

CDR3 protein: CASNAAGNEQYF
CDR3 DNA: TGTGCCAGCAACGCAGCGGGGAACGAGCAGTACTTC
V gene: TRBV7-8
J gene: TRBJ2-7
clone size: NA
D gene: TRBD2

CDR3 protein: CATSRGDRDTDTQYF
CDR3 DNA: TGTGCCACCAGCAGAGGGGACAGAGATACAGATACGCAGTATTTT
V gene: TRBV15
J gene: TRBJ2-3
clone size: NA
D gene: TRBD1

CDR3 protein: CASSQEVLAGRITSTDTQYF
CDR3 DNA: TGCGCCAGCAGCCAAGAAGTTCTAGCGGGGCGTATAACTAGCACAGATACGCAGTATTTT
V gene: TRBV4-3
J gene: TRBJ2-3
clone size: NA
D gene: TRBD2

CDR3 protein: CAWSFLGTEAFF
CDR3 DNA: TGTGCCTGGAGTTTTCTGGGCACTGAAGCTTTCTTT
V gene: TRBV30
J gene: TRBJ1-1
clone size: NA
D gene: NA

CDR3 protein: CASSQGTARETQYF
CDR3 DNA: TGCGCCAGCAGCCAAGGGACCGCCCGGGAGACCCAGTACTTC
V gene: TRBV4-1
J gene: TRBJ2-5
clone size: NA
D gene: NA

CDR3 protein: CASSPGDNYGYTF
CDR3 DNA: TGTGCCAGCAGTCCCGGGGACAACTATGGCTACACCTTC
V gene: TRBV28
J gene: TRBJ1-2
clone size: NA
D gene: NA

CDR3 protein: CASSLDSEQYF
CDR3 DNA: TGCGCCAGCAGCTTGGATAGCGAGCAGTACTTC
V gene: TRBV5-1
J gene: TRBJ2-7
clone size: NA
D gene: NA

CDR3 protein: CASSLTRTGGSGEQFF
CDR3 DNA: TGTGCCAGCAGCTTAACCCGGACAGGGGGCTCAGGTGAGCAGTTCTTC
V gene: TRBV7-3
J gene: TRBJ2-1
clone size: NA
D gene: TRBD1

CDR3 protein: CAWDLGNQPQHF
CDR3 DNA: TGTGCCTGGGACCTGGGGAATCAGCCCCAGCATTTT
V gene: TRBV30
J gene: TRBJ1-5
clone size: few
D gene: NA

CDR3 protein: CASSSRGQETQYF
CDR3 DNA: TGTGCCAGCAGCTCGCGGGGCCAAGAGACCCAGTACTTC
V gene: TRBV5-6
J gene: TRBJ2-5
clone size: NA
D gene: NA

CDR3 protein: CASSLQGDYNSPLHF
CDR3 DNA: TGTGCCAGCAGCTTACAGGGGGATTATAATTCACCCCTCCACTTT
V gene: TRBV7-2
J gene: TRBJ1-6
clone size: NA
D gene: TRBD1

CDR3 protein: CASSIDRVKPQHF
CDR3 DNA: TGTGCCAGCAGCATCGACAGGGTAAAGCCCCAGCATTTT
V gene: TRBV7-9
J gene: TRBJ1-5
clone size: NA
D gene: TRBD1

CDR3 protein: CASSPGLSTNEKLFF
CDR3 DNA: TGTGCCAGCAGTCCGGGACTTTCAACTAATGAAAAACTGTTTTTT
V gene: TRBV28
J gene: TRBJ1-4
clone size: NA
D gene: NA

CDR3 protein: CASRPQGVVGRGKNIQYF
CDR3 DNA: TGCGCCAGCCGACCCCAGGGTGTCGTCGGTAGGGGCAAAAACATTCAGTACTTC
V gene: TRBV5-1
J gene: TRBJ2-4
clone size: NA
D gene: NA

CDR3 protein: CASSLGPSSREQYF
CDR3 DNA: TGCGCCAGCAGCCTGGGACCTTCATCGAGGGAGCAGTACTTC
V gene: TRBV5-1
J gene: TRBJ2-7
clone size: NA
D gene: NA

CDR3 protein: CASSQEDRGLGELFF
CDR3 DNA: TGCGCCAGCAGCCAAGAGGACAGGGGGCTCGGGGAGCTGTTTTTT
V gene: TRBV4-1
J gene: TRBJ2-2
clone size: NA
D gene: TRBD1

CDR3 protein: CASSLSRPSGEQFF
CDR3 DNA: TGTGCCAGCAGCCTATCGAGGCCTTCTGGTGAGCAGTTCTTC
V gene: TRBV7-2
J gene: TRBJ2-1
clone size: few
D gene: NA

CDR3 protein: CASSSTSYEQYF
CDR3 DNA: TGTGCCAGCAGCTCCACTTCCTACGAGCAGTACTTC
V gene: TRBV7-9
J gene: TRBJ2-7
clone size: NA
D gene: NA

CDR3 protein: CSAKRESAFF
CDR3 DNA: TGCAGTGCTAAGCGGGAGTCGGCTTTCTTT
V gene: TRBV20-1
J gene: TRBJ1-1
clone size: few
D gene: NA

CDR3 protein: CASSQVNLVGGQPQHF
CDR3 DNA: TGCGCCAGCAGCCAAGTTAACCTAGTCGGCGGGCAGCCCCAGCATTTT
V gene: TRBV4-1
J gene: TRBJ1-5
clone size: NA
D gene: NA

CDR3 protein: CASSPPRGYTF
CDR3 DNA: TGTGCCAGCAGCCCCCCGCGTGGCTACACCTTC
V gene: TRBV7-9
J gene: TRBJ1-2
clone size: few
D gene: NA

CDR3 protein: CASSLETGARTPYNEQFF
CDR3 DNA: TGCGCCAGCAGCTTGGAAACGGGGGCCCGGACTCCCTACAATGAGCAGTTCTTC
V gene: TRBV5-1
J gene: TRBJ2-1
clone size: once
D gene: NA

CDR3 protein: CASSPDRYYNSPLHF
CDR3 DNA: TGTGCCAGCTCACCCGACAGGTACTATAATTCACCCCTCCACTTT
V gene: TRBV18
J gene: TRBJ1-6
clone size: NA
D gene: NA

CDR3 protein: CASEGGSTNQPQHF
CDR3 DNA: TGTGCCAGCGAAGGGGGCAGTACCAATCAGCCCCAGCATTTT
V gene: TRBV6-6
J gene: TRBJ1-5
clone size: NA
D gene: TRBD1

CDR3 protein: CASSLRGGASTDTQYF
CDR3 DNA: TGTGCCAGCAGCTTACGCGGGGGGGCTAGCACAGATACGCAGTATTTT
V gene: TRBV7-2
J gene: TRBJ2-3
clone size: NA
D gene: TRBD2

CDR3 protein: CASSVTRRGDSPLHF
CDR3 DNA: TGTGCCAGCAGCGTTACCAGACGAGGCGATTCACCCCTCCACTTT
V gene: TRBV9
J gene: TRBJ1-6
clone size: NA
D gene: NA

CDR3 protein: CASSLDGLGGTQYF
CDR3 DNA: TGCGCCAGCAGCTTGGATGGGCTGGGGGGGACCCAGTACTTC
V gene: TRBV5-1
J gene: TRBJ2-5
clone size: once
D gene: NA

CDR3 protein: CASSLPPGQGADNQPQHF
CDR3 DNA: TGCGCCAGCAGCCTCCCTCCGGGACAGGGGGCAGACAATCAGCCCCAGCATTTT
V gene: TRBV4-1
J gene: TRBJ1-5
clone size: NA
D gene: TRBD1

CDR3 protein: CATIDRVGIEQYF
CDR3 DNA: TGTGCCACCATAGACAGGGTGGGCATTGAGCAGTACTTC
V gene: TRBV27
J gene: TRBJ2-7
clone size: NA
D gene: TRBD1

CDR3 protein: CASRAGVVQFF
CDR3 DNA: TGTGCCAGCAGGGCGGGGGTCGTGCAGTTCTTC
V gene: TRBV7-2
J gene: TRBJ2-1
clone size: NA
D gene: TRBD2

CDR3 protein: CASSYLGTTNTEAFF
CDR3 DNA: TGTGCCAGCAGTTACTTAGGGACAACGAACACTGAAGCTTTCTTT
V gene: TRBV6-6
J gene: TRBJ1-1
clone size: few
D gene: NA

CDR3 protein: CASSYSGGTSGNTIYF
CDR3 DNA: TGTGCCAGCAGTTACTCAGGCGGGACCTCTGGAAACACCATATATTTT
V gene: TRBV6-5
J gene: TRBJ1-3
clone size: NA
D gene: NA

CDR3 protein: CASSVEGSRASEKLFF
CDR3 DNA: TGTGCCAGCAGCGTAGAGGGGAGTAGGGCAAGTGAAAAACTGTTTTTT
V gene: TRBV9
J gene: TRBJ1-4
clone size: NA
D gene: NA

CDR3 protein: CASREDRGNGYTF
CDR3 DNA: TGTGCCAGCAGGGAGGACAGGGGGAATGGCTACACCTTC
V gene: TRBV6-5
J gene: TRBJ1-2
clone size: NA
D gene: TRBD1

CDR3 protein: CSVRTDMVDGYTF
CDR3 DNA: TGCAGCGTTAGAACCGACATGGTGGATGGCTACACCTTC
V gene: TRBV29-1
J gene: TRBJ1-2
clone size: NA
D gene: NA

CDR3 protein: CASSQGGLGTREKLFF
CDR3 DNA: TGCGCCAGCAGCCAAGGGGGCTTGGGGACGCGGGAAAAACTGTTTTTT
V gene: TRBV4-3
J gene: TRBJ1-4
clone size: NA
D gene: NA

CDR3 protein: CASSLAEGAKYEQYF
CDR3 DNA: TGTGCCAGCAGCTTAGCTGAGGGGGCCAAATACGAGCAGTACTTC
V gene: TRBV7-2
J gene: TRBJ2-7
clone size: NA
D gene: TRBD1